The 20 T cell receptor beta chains in this list originate from one sample, sequenced in a study of shared clonotypes between healthy human individuals. The repertoire was sequenced with immunoSEQ multiplex PCR; TCRdb's copy has only in-frame clones and lacks some. The sample contains 2,100,000 or so clones, 95% of which appear only once. The sample taken for sequencing was naive CD4+ T cells sorted from blood. The sample's subset: CD45RA+ positively selected. These receptors were obtained from a man between 18 and 29 years old in good health.

This clone was seen a single time. This rearrangement joins TRBV10-3 to TRBJ2-1; 8 bases agree with TRBD1. The junction had 10 bases not matched to a gene; V was cut back by 7 bases and J by 2 bases. Germline V gene data show CDR1 as ENHRY and CDR2 as SYGVKD. The CDR3 is made up of 16 amino acids. The CDR3 DNA reads as TGTGCCATCAATCGAAGGACAGGGTCACCCTACAATGAGCAGTTCTTC. Translating gives CAINRRTGSPYNEQFF.

This chain joins TRBV14 and TRBJ2-7; 8 bases line up with TRBD1. This CDR3 spans 16 amino acids. CDR1 and CDR2 (germline): SGHDN, FVKESK. V lost 6 bases and J lost 6; bases outside the gene matches: 16. DNA of the CDR3: TGTGCCAGCAGTCGCGAGCCCCCCAGGGGGCGATTCGAGCAGTACTTC. Translated: CASSREPPRGRFEQYF.

Comment on this clone: Other DNA sequences in this specimen translate into the identical CDR3. The chain joins TRBV9 to TRBJ2-5; 14 nucleotides align to TRBD2. CDR3 size: 16 residues. Looked up from germline, CDR1 is SGDLS and CDR2 is YYNGEE. After removal of 3 bases from V and 1 base from J, the junction contained 2 bases not matched to a gene. The CDR3 region has the DNA TGTGCCAGCAGCGGTGGACTAGCGGGAGGCCAAGAGACCCAGTACTTC. It codes for CASSGGLAGGQETQYF. Full variable domain (outside the CDR3, taken from reference TRBV9 and TRBJ2-5): DSGVTQTPKHLITATGQRVTLRCSPRSGDLSVYWYQQSLDQGLQFLIQYYNGEERAKGNILERFSAQQFPDLHSELNLSSLELGDSALYFCASSGGLAGGQETQYFGPGTRLLVL.

The genes are TRBV10-2 and TRBJ2-7; 11 nucleotides agree with TRBD2. Germline CDR1 and CDR2: WSHSY and SAAADI. The CDR3 is 16 residues long. V lost 0 bases and J lost 2; bases outside the gene matches: 3. In DNA form, the CDR3 reads TGCGCCAGCAGTGAGTCAACTAGCGGGGGCCCCTACGAGCAGTACTTC. Translation gives CASSESTSGGPYEQYF.

The chain recombines TRBV7-9 with TRBJ1-6, with a tentative D call TRBD1 (6 bases). Germline CDR1 reads SEHNR; CDR2 reads FQNEAQ (reference sequence). The CDR3 is 12 residues long. Deletions cut 2 bases from V and 11 bases from J, with 7 bases between. In DNA, the CDR3 is TGTGCCAGCAGCTTATCAGGGGCACCCCTCCACTTT. Its protein is CASSLSGAPLHF.

The chain employs TRBV6-1 and TRBJ1-5; possibly TRBD1 for D (5 bases). Germline-derived CDR1 and CDR2 are MNHNS and SASEGT. The germline V and J ends were trimmed by 6 bases and 2 bases, with 11 bases remaining between them. The CDR3 is 14 amino acids. For the CDR3, the DNA is TGTGCCAGCAGCGGACATTTGCGCAATCAGCCCCAGCATTTT. Its protein is CASSGHLRNQPQHF.

This clone came up once. V is TRBV7-2 and J is TRBJ1-6; the D gene is possibly TRBD1 (6 bases). Germline loops: CDR1 SGHTA, CDR2 FQGNSA. CDR3 length: 16 residues. Between the trimmed V and J ends, which lost 7 bases and 8 bases, there was a span of 21 bases. The CDR3 DNA sequence: TGTGCCAGCAACGACCCAGGGGCTCTCGGGGATTCACCCCTCCACTTT. Its protein is CASNDPGALGDSPLHF.

The chain employs TRBV30 and TRBJ1-6; D call uncertain. The germline V and J ends were trimmed by 2 bases and 0 bases, with 8 bases remaining between them. The CDR3 is made up of 15 amino acids. Germline V gene data show CDR1 as GTSNPN and CDR2 as SVGIG (reference sequence). The CDR3 DNA reads TGTGCCTGGAGTAGGCAGCGCTCCTATAATTCACCCCTCCACTTT. Translation: CAWSRQRSYNSPLHF.

For the CDR3, the DNA is TGTGCCAGCAGGGGACAGCAGACCCAGTACTTC. The encoded protein is CASRGQQTQYF. The V and J genes are TRBV6-5 and TRBJ2-5, with 7 bases lining up with TRBD1. The CDR3 runs to 11 residues. The V gene's germline CDR1 is MNHEY and CDR2 SVGAGI. V dropped 6 bases and J dropped 6; count of bases not matched to a gene: 1.

V and J are TRBV5-1 and TRBJ2-2, with unresolved D. The germline V gene encodes CDR1 SGHRS and CDR2 YFSETQ. Between the trimmed V and J ends, which lost 3 bases and 4 bases, there was a span of 13 bases. The CDR3 covers 15 residues. The CDR3 protein is CASSYEGFGTGELFF. The CDR3 DNA is TGCGCCAGCAGCTACGAAGGTTTTGGCACCGGGGAGCTGTTTTTT.

The chain is built from TRBV6-5 and TRBJ1-1; 9 bases align to TRBD1. CDR1 and CDR2 (germline): MNHEY, SVGAGI. Trimming took 0 bases from V and 3 from J; bases not matched to a gene: 2. The CDR3 extends over 15 amino acids. CDR3 in amino acids: CASSYSDRGDTEAFF. CDR3 DNA sequence: TGTGCCAGCAGTTACTCTGACAGGGGGGACACTGAAGCTTTCTTT.

The chain has TRBV7-2 and TRBJ1-2; D not certain. The germline V and J ends were trimmed by 0 bases and 0 bases, with 8 bases remaining between them. CDR1 SGHTA and CDR2 FQGNSA come from the germline V gene. CDR3 length: 15 amino acids. The CDR3 bases are TGTGCCAGCAGCTTAGCTTCGACTACTAACTATGGCTACACCTTC. It is translated as CASSLASTTNYGYTF. The full variable domain, in which reference TRBV7-2 and TRBJ1-2 provide the parts outside the CDR3, is GAGVSQSPSNKVTEKGKDVELRCDPISGHTALYWYRQSLGQGLEFLIYFQGNSAPDKSGLPSDRFSAERTGGSVSTLTIQRTQQEDSAVYLCASSLASTTNYGYTFGSGTRLTVV.

Comments on this clone: This CDR3 is also generated by other DNA sequences in the sample. This chain links TRBV28 with TRBJ1-4; maybe TRBD1 (6 bases). This CDR3 comprises 15 residues. Germline V CDR1 and CDR2: MDHEN, SYDVKM. V lost 3 bases and J 2 bases, leaving 10 bases between the germline ends. CDR3 in amino acids: CASSFRQATNEKLFF. The CDR3 DNA reads TGTGCCAGCAGTTTCCGACAGGCGACTAATGAAAAACTGTTTTTT. Looking up the rest from reference TRBV28 and TRBJ1-4 gives the full variable domain: DVKVTQSSRYLVKRTGEKVFLECVQDMDHENMFWYRQDPGLGLRLIYFSYDVKMKEKGDIPEGYSVSREKKERFSLILESASTNQTSMYLCASSFRQATNEKLFFGSGTQLSVL.

This rearrangement joins TRBV28 to TRBJ2-5; 8 nucleotides match TRBD2. This CDR3 has 15 residues. Germline V gives CDR1 MDHEN, CDR2 SYDVKM. Trimming cost V 3 bases and J 5 bases; bases outside gene matches: 8. The CDR3 sequence: CASSFRAGVRETQYF. Here the CDR3 DNA reads TGTGCCAGCAGTTTCCGAGCGGGGGTCAGGGAGACCCAGTACTTC.

The J gene is TRBJ1-2, the V gene TRBV2; D possibly corresponds to TRBD1 (5 bases). Trimming took off 8 bases at V and 2 bases at J, with 15 bases between the two ends. The CDR3 loop spans 14 amino acids. Germline lookup yields CDR1 SNHLY and CDR2 FYNNEI. The CDR3 spells CASVPRVTNYGYTF. The CDR3 bases are TGTGCCAGCGTACCCAGGGTCACGAACTATGGCTACACCTTC. Variable domain in full (rest from reference TRBV2 and TRBJ1-2): EPEVTQTPSHQVTQMGQEVILRCVPISNHLYFYWYRQILGQKVEFLVSFYNNEISEKSEIFDDQFSVERPDGSNFTLKIRSTKLEDSAMYFCASVPRVTNYGYTFGSGTRLTVV.

The chain uses TRBV10-3 and TRBJ1-3, with D unresolved. V was trimmed by 10 bases and J by 1 base, leaving 11 bases between them. This CDR3 spans 13 amino acids. The germline CDR1 and CDR2 sequences are ENHRY and SYGVKD. DNA for the CDR3: TGTGCCACATTCGCGGGATCTGGAAACACCATATATTTT. It translates to CATFAGSGNTIYF.

The chain is built from TRBV2 and TRBJ2-2; the match to TRBD2 covers 8 bases. This CDR3 is built from 14 residues. Germline CDR1 is SNHLY and CDR2 is FYNNEI. V lost 10 bases, J lost 6 bases, and 10 bases stayed unmatched. The CDR3 bases are TGTGCCACCGGGGGGGAACCGGATTCCGGGGAGCTGTTTTTT. Amino acids: CATGGEPDSGELFF.

The chain employs TRBV29-1 and TRBJ2-7, with 7 bases fitting TRBD1. Trimming at V came to 4 bases and at J to 3 bases, leaving 6 bases not matched to a gene. The CDR3 has 13 residues. Germline V lookup: CDR1 SQVTM, CDR2 ANQGSEA. The CDR3 sequence is CSVAMAGGYEQYF. In nucleotides, the CDR3 is TGCAGCGTTGCGATGGCAGGGGGCTACGAGCAGTACTTC.

The chain uses TRBV18 and TRBJ2-7; 9 bases agree with TRBD2. CDR3 length: 16 residues. V was pared by 0 bases and J by 4 bases, with 7 bases of the junction left unmatched. CDR1 and CDR2 from the germline V gene are KGHSH and LQKENI. The CDR3 spells CASSPPVGTSQYEQYF. The CDR3, as DNA: TGTGCCAGCTCACCACCTGTTGGGACTAGCCAATACGAGCAGTACTTC.

The V gene is TRBV7-2, the J gene TRBJ2-2; D not certain. The CDR3 sequence is 11 residues long. The V end was cut by 5 bases, the J end by 9 bases, with 7 bases between. In germline, CDR1 is SGHTA, CDR2 FQGNSA. The CDR3 loop reads CASSDTRELFF. CDR3 DNA: TGTGCCAGCAGCGACACTCGGGAGCTGTTTTTT.